This T cell receptor beta chain was sequenced for a study of molecular identifiers for immune sequencing clone quantification. Study summary: Five aliquots were made in replicates from the RNA of roughly 21,000 or 96,000 naive CD8 cells, and four were sequenced. Study results and limitations: It was shown that clones above 20 RNA copies held over 97% of effector molecules, but under 1% in naive cells. Reports indicate spiked Jurkat TCR RNA from one cell could be found among about 1.1 million naive cells.

A single record per CDR3 protein comes from TCRdb applying MiXCR to the PCR reads. The data show around 470,000 distinct CDR3 sequences, about 25% seen once. The table lists this clonotype with a few counts. Its antigen is undetermined. Naive CD8 library inputs spanned roughly 17,000 to 1,100,000 sorted cells and 10%, 30% or 50% RNA. The sample was naive CD8+ T cells from blood, with Jurkat cell RNA spiked in. Subset described: FACS-sorted CD8+CD4-CCR7+CD45RA+ naive T cells. This TCR derives from a human donor in good health. Some libraries in this study had Jurkat cell RNA spiked in.

CDR3: CASNEDTAAYEQYF. Here the CDR3 DNA reads TGTGCCAGCAACGAGGACACGGCCGCCTACGAGCAGTACTTC. The chain has TRBV7-9 and TRBJ2-7; possibly TRBD1 for D (5 bases). The CDR3 covers 14 residues. CDR1 SEHNR and CDR2 FQNEAQ come from the germline V gene (reference sequence). With 7 bases removed from V and 2 bases from J, the gap between germline ends came to 15 bases.